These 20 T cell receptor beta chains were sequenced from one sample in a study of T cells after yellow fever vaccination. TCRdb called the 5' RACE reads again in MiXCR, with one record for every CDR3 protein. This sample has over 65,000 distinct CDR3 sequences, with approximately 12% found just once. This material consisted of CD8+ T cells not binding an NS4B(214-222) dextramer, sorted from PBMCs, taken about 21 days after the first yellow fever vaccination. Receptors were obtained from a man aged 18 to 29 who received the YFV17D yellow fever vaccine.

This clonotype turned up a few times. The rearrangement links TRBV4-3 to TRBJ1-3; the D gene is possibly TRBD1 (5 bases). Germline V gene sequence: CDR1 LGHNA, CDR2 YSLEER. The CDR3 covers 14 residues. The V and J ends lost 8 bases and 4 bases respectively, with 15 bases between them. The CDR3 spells CASSNSNRGNTIYF. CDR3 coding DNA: TGCGCCAGCTCGAACTCCAACAGGGGAAACACCATATATTTT.

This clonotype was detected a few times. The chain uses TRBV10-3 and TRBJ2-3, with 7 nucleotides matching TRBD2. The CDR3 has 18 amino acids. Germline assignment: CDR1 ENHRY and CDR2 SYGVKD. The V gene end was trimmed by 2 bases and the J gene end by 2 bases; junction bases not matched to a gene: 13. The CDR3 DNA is TGTGCCATCAGTGAGAGCCGCTCTAGCGGACCAGTCACAGATACGCAGTATTTT. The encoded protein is CAISESRSSGPVTDTQYF.

For the CDR3, the DNA is TGTGCCAGCCGGGACAGGGCGGCGCAGTATTTT. Amino acids: CASRDRAAQYF. The chain links TRBV11-2 to TRBJ2-3; TRBD1 aligns across 9 bases. There are 11 residues in the CDR3. Germline assignment: CDR1 SGHAT and CDR2 FQNNGV. Trimming at V came to 8 bases and at J to 10 bases, leaving 4 bases not matched to a gene.

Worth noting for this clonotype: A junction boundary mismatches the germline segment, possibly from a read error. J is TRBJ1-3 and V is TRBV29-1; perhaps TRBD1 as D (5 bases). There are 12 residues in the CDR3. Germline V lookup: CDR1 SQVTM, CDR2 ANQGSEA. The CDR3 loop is CSAGQSENTIYF. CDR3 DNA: TGCAGCGCCGGACAATCTGAAAACACCATATATTTT.

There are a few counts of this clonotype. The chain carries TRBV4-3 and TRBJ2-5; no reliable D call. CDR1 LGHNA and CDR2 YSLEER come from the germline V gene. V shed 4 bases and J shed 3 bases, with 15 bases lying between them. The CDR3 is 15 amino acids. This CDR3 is CASSRESTAKETQYF. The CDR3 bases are TGCGCCAGCAGCCGAGAAAGCACAGCCAAAGAGACCCAGTACTTC.

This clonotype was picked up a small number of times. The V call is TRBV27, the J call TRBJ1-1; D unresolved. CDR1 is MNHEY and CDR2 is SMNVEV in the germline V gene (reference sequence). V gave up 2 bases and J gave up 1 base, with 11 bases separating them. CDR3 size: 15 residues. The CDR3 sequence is CASSLLPGENTEAFF. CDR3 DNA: TGTGCCAGCAGTTTACTTCCAGGAGAGAACACTGAAGCTTTCTTT.

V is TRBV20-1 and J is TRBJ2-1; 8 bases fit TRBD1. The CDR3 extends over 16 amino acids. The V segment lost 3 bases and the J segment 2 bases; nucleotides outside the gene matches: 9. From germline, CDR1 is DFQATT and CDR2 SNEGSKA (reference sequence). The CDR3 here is CSARGRGLSAYNEQFF. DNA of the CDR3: TGCAGTGCTAGGGGCAGGGGGCTCTCCGCCTACAATGAGCAGTTCTTC.

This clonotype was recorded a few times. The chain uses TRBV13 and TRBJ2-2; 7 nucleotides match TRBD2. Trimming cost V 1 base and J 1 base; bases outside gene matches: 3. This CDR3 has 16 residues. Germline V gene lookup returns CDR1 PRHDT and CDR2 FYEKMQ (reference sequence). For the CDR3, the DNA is TGTGCCAGCAGCTTAGAGCGGGGACGGAACACCGGGGAGCTGTTTTTT. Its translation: CASSLERGRNTGELFF.

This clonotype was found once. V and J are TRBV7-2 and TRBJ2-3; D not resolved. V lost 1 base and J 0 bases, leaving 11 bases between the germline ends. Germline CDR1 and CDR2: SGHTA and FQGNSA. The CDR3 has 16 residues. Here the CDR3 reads CASSLETLRSTDTQYF. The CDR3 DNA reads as TGTGCCAGCAGCTTAGAGACTTTGAGGAGCACAGATACGCAGTATTTT.

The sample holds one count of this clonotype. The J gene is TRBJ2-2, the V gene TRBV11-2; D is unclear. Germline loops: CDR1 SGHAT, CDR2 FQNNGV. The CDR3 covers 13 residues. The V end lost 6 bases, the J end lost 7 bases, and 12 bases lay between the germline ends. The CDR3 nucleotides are TGTGCCAGCAGGGGCAGTTCTGGCGGGGAGCTGTTTTTT. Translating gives CASRGSSGGELFF.

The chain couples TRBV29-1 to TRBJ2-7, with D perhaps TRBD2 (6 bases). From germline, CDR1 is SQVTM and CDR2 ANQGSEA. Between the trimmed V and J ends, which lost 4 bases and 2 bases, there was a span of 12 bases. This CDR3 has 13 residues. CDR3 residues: CSVVGGFPYEQYF. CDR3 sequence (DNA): TGCAGCGTTGTTGGGGGGTTTCCCTACGAGCAGTACTTC.

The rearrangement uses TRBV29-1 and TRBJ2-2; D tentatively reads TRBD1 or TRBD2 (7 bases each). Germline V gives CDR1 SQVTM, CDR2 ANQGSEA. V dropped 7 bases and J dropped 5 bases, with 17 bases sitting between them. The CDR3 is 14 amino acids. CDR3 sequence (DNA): TGCAGCGGGACCACAGGGGAGGGGACCGGGGAGCTGTTTTTT. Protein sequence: CSGTTGEGTGELFF.

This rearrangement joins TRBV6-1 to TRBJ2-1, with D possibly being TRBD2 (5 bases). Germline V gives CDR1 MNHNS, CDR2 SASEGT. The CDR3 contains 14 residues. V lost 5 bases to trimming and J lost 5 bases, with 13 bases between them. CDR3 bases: TGTGCCAGCAGTCCCCTGTCCGGGGACAATGAGCAGTTCTTC. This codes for CASSPLSGDNEQFF.

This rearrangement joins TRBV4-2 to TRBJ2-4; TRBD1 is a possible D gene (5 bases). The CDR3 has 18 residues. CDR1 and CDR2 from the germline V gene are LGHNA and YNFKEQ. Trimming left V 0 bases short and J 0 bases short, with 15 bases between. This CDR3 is CASSQEPLTAIAKNIQYF. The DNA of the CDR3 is TGTGCCAGCAGCCAAGAGCCTCTGACAGCGATAGCCAAAAACATTCAGTACTTC.

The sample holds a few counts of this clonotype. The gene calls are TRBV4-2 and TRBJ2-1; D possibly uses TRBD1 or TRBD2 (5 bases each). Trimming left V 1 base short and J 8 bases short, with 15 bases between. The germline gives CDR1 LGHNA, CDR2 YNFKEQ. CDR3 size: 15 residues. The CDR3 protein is CASSQGSGARDEQFF. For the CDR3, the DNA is TGTGCCAGCAGCCAAGGGTCCGGGGCAAGGGATGAGCAGTTCTTC.

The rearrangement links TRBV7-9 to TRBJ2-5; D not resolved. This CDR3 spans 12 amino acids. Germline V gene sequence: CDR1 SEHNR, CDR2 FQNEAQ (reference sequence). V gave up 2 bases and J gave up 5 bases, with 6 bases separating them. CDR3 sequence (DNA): TGTGCCAGCAGCTTACAGGTGGAGACCCAGTACTTC. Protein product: CASSLQVETQYF. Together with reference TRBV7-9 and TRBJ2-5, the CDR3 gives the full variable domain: DTGVSQNPRHKITKRGQNVTFRCDPISEHNRLYWYRQTLGQGPEFLTYFQNEAQLEKSRLLSDRFSAERPKGSFSTLEIQRTEQGDSAMYLCASSLQVETQYFGPGTRLLVL.

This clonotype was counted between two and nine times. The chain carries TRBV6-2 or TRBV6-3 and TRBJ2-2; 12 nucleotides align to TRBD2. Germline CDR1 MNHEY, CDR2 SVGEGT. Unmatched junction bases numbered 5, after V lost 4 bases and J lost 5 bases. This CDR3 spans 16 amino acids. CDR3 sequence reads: CASSSTSGGPTGELFF. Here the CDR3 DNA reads TGTGCCAGCAGTTCGACTAGCGGGGGCCCGACCGGGGAGCTGTTTTTT.

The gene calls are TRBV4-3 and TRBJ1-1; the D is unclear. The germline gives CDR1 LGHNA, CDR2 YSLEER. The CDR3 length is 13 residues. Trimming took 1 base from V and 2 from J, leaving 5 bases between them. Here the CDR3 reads CASSQGSNTEAFF. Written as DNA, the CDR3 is TGCGCCAGCAGCCAAGGGTCTAACACTGAAGCTTTCTTT.

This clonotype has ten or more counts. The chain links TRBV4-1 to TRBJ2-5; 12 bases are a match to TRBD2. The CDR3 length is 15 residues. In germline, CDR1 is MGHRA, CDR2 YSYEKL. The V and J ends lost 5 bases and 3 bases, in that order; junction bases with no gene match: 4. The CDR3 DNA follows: TGCGCCAGCAGCTCCAGGACTAGCGGGGAAGAGACCCAGTACTTC. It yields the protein CASSSRTSGEETQYF.

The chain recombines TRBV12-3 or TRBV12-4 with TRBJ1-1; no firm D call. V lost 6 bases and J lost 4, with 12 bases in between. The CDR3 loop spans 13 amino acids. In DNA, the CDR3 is TGTGCCAGCAGCCTTACCTCGGGCACTGAAGCTTTCTTT. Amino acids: CASSLTSGTEAFF.